This is a list of T cell receptor beta chains from one sample in a study of human T cells and chemical hapten exposure. From the RACE reads, TCRdb called clonotypes with MiXCR, one entry per CDR3 protein. The table includes just over 70,000 distinct CDR3 sequences, roughly 10% detected once. This sample comprised whole blood, obtained in connection with sensitization to the hapten diphenylcyclopropenone (DPC). The source is a woman aged 45-59 years with alopecia areata. Some clones in this sample may be carry-over from other donors' samples. The CDR3 runs from the conserved cysteine through the conserved F or W. Only part of the rows carry a size: once, few, many, or a class if the clone is expanded.

size,V,CDR3
once,TRBV3-1,CASSQDARRNTEAFF
many,TRBV6-2/TRBV6-3,CASSYWVKGHRVGEQFF
few,TRBV7-6,CASSLGVLRGAITDTQYF
NA,TRBV12-3/TRBV12-4,CASSPGTGIKSPLHF
many,TRBV7-2,CASSLAGGYDQPQHF
many,TRBV28,CASTPGSQETQYF
NA,TRBV7-8,CASSGDTQYF
NA,TRBV2,CASSNLQGHSNQPQHF
NA,TRBV12-3/TRBV12-4,CASSLRSGGETQYF
NA,TRBV5-1,CASSFSPTAANEKLFF
many,TRBV11-2,CASSLTSVLRDTDTQYF
many,TRBV5-1,CASSLSRQTTDTQYF
NA,TRBV2,CASTEDGGSGANVLTF
NA,TRBV11-2,CASSLSETQYF
NA,TRBV2,CAATGRAKNIQYF
many,TRBV18,CASSPPSGSPNEQFF
many,TRBV10-3,CAISELPPVGVTYNEQFF
many,TRBV4-2,CASSPGGSVYEQYF
many,TRBV27,CASSLSRALPRDRVPYEQYF
many,TRBV29-1,CSVGQGAGDQPQHF
many,TRBV28,CASSFTREAFF
few,TRBV5-1,CASSAGTLYTGELFF
few,TRBV6-2/TRBV6-3,CASGDDQSQHF
many,TRBV20-1,CSAREARGTGYYEQYF
few,TRBV7-2,CASSLDSGGRNNEQFF
many,TRBV12-3/TRBV12-4,CASMGQGYTEAFF
NA,TRBV2,CASRADSYEQYF
few,TRBV12-3/TRBV12-4,CASSLIGQGNQPQHF
NA,TRBV4-3,CASSQRQEATGELFF